This paragraph reports one T cell receptor beta chain. This clone's antigen is unknown. Base-call qualities are not available, and no considerably larger clone is one nucleotide away. Genomic DNA was isolated from the sorted cells so that the TCRbeta CDR3 region could be sequenced. The immunoSEQ Assay was used to sequence the TCRbeta CDR3 regions. TCRdb took this table from immuneACCESS and kept in-frame rearrangements with V and J called. Such tables lack part of the clones; where checked against another copy, unresolved V genes explain under half of the gap, and the rest is unexplained. The sample table records tens of thousands of clones; roughly 85% of these occur just once. The ten top clones hold less than 5% of the sample. This sample was taken from a study of OX40 agonist ivuxolimab in advanced cancers. At the level of the whole study: Ivuxolimab was a fully human IgG2 agonistic monoclonal antibody targeting the costimulatory receptor OX40 (CD134). Intravenous ivuxolimab was administered to patients every 2 weeks at six dose levels: 0.01, 0.1, 0.3, 1.5, 3 and 10 mg/kg. Of the approximately 50 dose-escalation patients, hepatocellular carcinoma was present in around 20, melanoma in roughly 15, renal cell carcinoma in 9 and head and neck cancer in 9. In the dose-escalation cohort, 82.7% of patients were male, and the mean age was around 60 years, with a range of roughly 20 to 79. Patients were allowed to have had prior anti-PD-1, anti-PD-L1 or anti-CTLA-4 therapy, and around 41% of the dose-escalation patients had previously received checkpoint inhibitors. Partial responses occurred in three dose-escalation patients, of whom one had hepatocellular carcinoma and two had cutaneous melanoma. The point of sequencing TCRbeta in the periphery was to test whether ivuxolimab changed TCR sequence diversity and drove clonal T-cell expansion. The paper describes the monotherapy dose-escalation part (N of about 50 patients) of the phase I trial of ivuxolimab.

What the authors observed across the whole study: After ivuxolimab, expanded clones were on average more numerous among CD8+ T cells than among CD4+ T cells. In the 0.1-3.0 mg/kg groups, partial responders had among the lowest normalized peripheral clonal expansion, particularly in CD8+ T cells. The antigen specificity of the clonally expanded peripheral T cells was not determined. Low levels of normalized T-cell clonal expansion were also shown by some nonresponding patients. At doses from 0.1 to 3.0 mg/kg, clonal expansion was seen in both CD4+ and CD8+ blood T cells between baseline and week 6.

The CDR3 has 18 amino acids, counting the end cysteine and phenylalanine. Only CDR3 DNA remains: 54 bases, in frame from the first base. As encoded in the germline V gene, CDR1 is MNHNS while CDR2 is SASEGT. Relative to germline, V is missing 1 base and J is missing 7 bases, with 17 bases of the junction outside any gene match. The trial excluded patients who had a history of autoimmune disease or who were on systemic immunosuppression. Peripheral blood for TCR sequencing was collected from all dose cohorts at baseline, on cycle 4 day 1, and on cycle 7 day 1. Samples were obtained from an open-label, multicenter, first-in-human phase I dose-escalation trial of ivuxolimab. Adults with locally advanced or metastatic melanoma, renal cell carcinoma, hepatocellular carcinoma or head and neck squamous cell carcinoma were enrolled in the trial. Before TCR sequencing, CD4+ and CD8+ T cells were separately sorted from peripheral blood.

The input for sequencing was CD4+ or CD8+ T cells sorted from blood, taken in a trial of the OX40 agonist ivuxolimab. This clonotype was sampled from an adult with an advanced solid tumor such as melanoma, head and neck, liver or kidney cancer. The chain uses TRBV6-1 and TRBJ2-5, with 8 bases matching TRBD1. The DNA reads as follows: TGTGCCAGCAGTGAAGGGTGGGCAGGGGGCGCCAAAACTACGACCCAGTACTTC. This codes for CASSEGWAGGAKTTTQYF.